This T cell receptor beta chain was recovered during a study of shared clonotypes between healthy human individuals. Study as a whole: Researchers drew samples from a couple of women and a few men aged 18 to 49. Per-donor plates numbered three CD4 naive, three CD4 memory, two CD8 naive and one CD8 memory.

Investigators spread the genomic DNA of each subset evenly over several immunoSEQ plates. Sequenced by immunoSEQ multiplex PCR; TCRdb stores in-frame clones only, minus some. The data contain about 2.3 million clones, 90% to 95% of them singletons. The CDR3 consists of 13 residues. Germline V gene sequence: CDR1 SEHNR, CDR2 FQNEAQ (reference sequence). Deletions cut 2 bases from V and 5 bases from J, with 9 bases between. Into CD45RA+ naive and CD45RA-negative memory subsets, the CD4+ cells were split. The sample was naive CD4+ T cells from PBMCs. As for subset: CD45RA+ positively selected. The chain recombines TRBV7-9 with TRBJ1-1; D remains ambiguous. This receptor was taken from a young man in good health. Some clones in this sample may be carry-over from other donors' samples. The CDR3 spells CASSLRQATEAFF. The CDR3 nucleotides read TGTGCCAGCAGCTTAAGGCAGGCTACTGAAGCTTTCTTT.